The present T cell receptor beta chain was sequenced within a study of monozygotic twins with inflammatory bowel disease (dated by TCRdb to the late 2010s). Describing the broader study: The complete study included roughly 30 monozygotic twin pairs: 19 IBD-discordant Danish pairs and nine German pairs, of which four were IBD-concordant and five were IBD-discordant. Within discordant pairs, disease-associated traits were sought mainly by comparing IBD patients with their genetically identical healthy co-twins. Each individual had, on average, about 151 000 unique TCRalpha sequences and 181 000 unique TCRbeta sequences available for analysis. What the work shows at the level of the full study, not this receptor alone: The results gave no support for a single strong signal or clonotype linked to IBD. Because patients were on differing immunosuppressive treatments, the repertoires may have picked up extra background noise and inter-individual variability. IBD patients had lower TCRbeta repertoire diversity, measured by the inverse Simpson index, than their healthy co-twins. Repertoire similarity did not differ between concordant and discordant twins, which could be due to limited statistical power. The analysis was unable to tell apart different T cell subtypes. IBD patients shared fewer clonotypes with other individuals than healthy twins did, most markedly in patients showing signs of disease activity.

The library was made by 5' RACE. Each TCR library was prepared from about 3.5 ug of total RNA. For each sample, cDNA was synthesized in eight separate reactions using SMARTScribe reverse transcriptase. During cDNA synthesis, template switching introduced unique molecular identifiers that contained a 6-nucleotide sample barcode. Two nested PCRs of roughly 16 and 10 cycles amplified the TCRalpha and TCRbeta cDNA, and bead purification followed each PCR. Before amplification, the cDNA was both treated with uracil DNA-glycosylase and purified with the QIAquick PCR purification kit. The second PCR was the step at which Illumina TruSeq-compatible adapters and sample-specific barcodes were added. Library quality and concentration were assessed using TapeStation and Qubit, and roughly 5.5 ng of each library was pooled. The pooled libraries were sequenced with 2 x 100 bp reads and custom sequencing primers on an Illumina HiSeq2500 single-index Rapid Run. Regarding the original processing steps: UMI-based consensus assembly with MiGEC version 1.2.6 was used to correct PCR and sequencing errors. MiXCR version 2.1.1 was used for V(D)J alignment, clonotype assembly and CDR3 extraction. To normalise gene usage, clonotype sharing and MAIT/NKT TCR abundance, the top 1000, 10 000 and 20 000 clonotypes in each sample were analysed. After downsampling to 27 000 UMIs, diversity was calculated as the inverse Simpson index using the vegan R package. Paired Mann-Whitney U tests were applied to discordant twin pairs, with Benjamini-Hochberg correction for multiple testing. After the reads were reprocessed by TCRdb, one entry was made per CDR3 protein sequence, with no DNA. The V and J calls follow TCRdb's processing rather than the paper's. The table kept for this sample lists roughly 300,000 distinct CDR3 sequences. The ten largest clones take up roughly 5.8% of the sample.

From each donor, a roughly 2.5 ml peripheral blood sample was drawn into PAXgene tubes and stored at -80 degrees C. Without any T cell sorting, total RNA was extracted from whole blood using the PAXgene blood miRNA kit on an automated QIAcube. Peripheral blood from monozygotic twin pairs, either concordant or discordant for inflammatory bowel disease, underwent deep TCRalpha and TCRbeta repertoire profiling that used unique molecular barcoding. Smoking habits were recorded for all twin pairs, with individuals classified as current, former or never smokers. From cysteine to phenylalanine, the CDR3 is 17 amino acids long. No DNA sequence was recorded. With respect to this clonotype: Its antigen has not been determined.

The sequenced sample consisted of blood. This sequence was found in a human donor with ulcerative colitis or Crohn's disease, or a healthy co-twin of an affected twin (not recorded which). The chain links TRBV21-1 with TRBJ1-1; the D call of TRBD1 rests on TCRdb alone, since no DNA is present to check it. TRBV21-1 has pseudogene status. The CDR3 sequence is CASSTDDDRPKNTEAFF.